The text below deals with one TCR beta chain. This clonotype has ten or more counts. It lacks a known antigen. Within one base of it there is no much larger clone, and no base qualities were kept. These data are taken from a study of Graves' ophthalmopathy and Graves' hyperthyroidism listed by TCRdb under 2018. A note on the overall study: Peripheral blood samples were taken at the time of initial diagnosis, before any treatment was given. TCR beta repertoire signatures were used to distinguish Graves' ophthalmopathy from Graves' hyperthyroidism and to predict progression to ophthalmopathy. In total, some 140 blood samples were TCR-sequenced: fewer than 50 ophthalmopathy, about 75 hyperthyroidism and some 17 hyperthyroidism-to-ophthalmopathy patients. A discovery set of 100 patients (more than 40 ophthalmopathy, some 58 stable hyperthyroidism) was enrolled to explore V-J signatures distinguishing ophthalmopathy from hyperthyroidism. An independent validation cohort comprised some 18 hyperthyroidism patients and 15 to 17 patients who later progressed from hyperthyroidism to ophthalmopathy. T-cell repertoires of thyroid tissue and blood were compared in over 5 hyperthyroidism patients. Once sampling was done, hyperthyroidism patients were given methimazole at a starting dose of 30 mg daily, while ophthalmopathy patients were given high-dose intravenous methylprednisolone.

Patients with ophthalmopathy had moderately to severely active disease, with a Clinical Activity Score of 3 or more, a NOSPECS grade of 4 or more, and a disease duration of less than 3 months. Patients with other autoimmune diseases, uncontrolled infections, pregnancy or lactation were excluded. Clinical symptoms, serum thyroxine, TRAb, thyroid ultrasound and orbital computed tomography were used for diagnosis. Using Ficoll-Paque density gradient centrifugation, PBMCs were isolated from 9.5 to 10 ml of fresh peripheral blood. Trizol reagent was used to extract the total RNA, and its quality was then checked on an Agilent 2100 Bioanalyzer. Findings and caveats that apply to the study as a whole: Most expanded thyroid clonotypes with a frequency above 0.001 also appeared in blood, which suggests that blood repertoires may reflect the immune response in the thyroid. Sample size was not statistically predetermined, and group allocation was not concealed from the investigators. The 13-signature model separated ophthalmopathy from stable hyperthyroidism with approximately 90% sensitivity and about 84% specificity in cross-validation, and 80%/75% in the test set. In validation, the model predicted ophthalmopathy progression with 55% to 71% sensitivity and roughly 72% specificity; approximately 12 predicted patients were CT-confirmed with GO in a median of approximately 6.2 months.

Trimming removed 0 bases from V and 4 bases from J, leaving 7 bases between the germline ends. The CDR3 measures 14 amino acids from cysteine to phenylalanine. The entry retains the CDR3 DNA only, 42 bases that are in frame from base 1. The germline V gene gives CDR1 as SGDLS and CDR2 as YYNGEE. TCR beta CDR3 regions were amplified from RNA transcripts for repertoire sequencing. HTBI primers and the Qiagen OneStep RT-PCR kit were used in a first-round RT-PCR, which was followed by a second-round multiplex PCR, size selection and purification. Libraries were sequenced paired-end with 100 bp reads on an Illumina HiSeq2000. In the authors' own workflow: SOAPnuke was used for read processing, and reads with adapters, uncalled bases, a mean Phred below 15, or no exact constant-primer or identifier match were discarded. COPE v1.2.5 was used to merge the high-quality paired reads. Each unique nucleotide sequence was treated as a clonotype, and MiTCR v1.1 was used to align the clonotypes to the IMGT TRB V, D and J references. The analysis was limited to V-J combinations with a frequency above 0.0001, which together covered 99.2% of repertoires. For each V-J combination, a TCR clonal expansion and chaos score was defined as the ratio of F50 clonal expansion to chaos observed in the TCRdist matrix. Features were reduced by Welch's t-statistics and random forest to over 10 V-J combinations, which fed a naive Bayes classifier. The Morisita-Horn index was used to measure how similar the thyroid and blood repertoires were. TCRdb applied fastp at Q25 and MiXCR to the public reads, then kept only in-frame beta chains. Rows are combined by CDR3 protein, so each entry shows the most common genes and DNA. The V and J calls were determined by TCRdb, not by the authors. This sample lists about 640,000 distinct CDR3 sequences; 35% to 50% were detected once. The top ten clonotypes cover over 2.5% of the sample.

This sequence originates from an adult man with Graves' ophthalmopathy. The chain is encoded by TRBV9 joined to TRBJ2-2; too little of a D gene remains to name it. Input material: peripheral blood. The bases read TGTGCCAGCAGCGTAGAGAAGAGCACCGGGGAGCTGTTTTTT. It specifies CASSVEKSTGELFF.